One sample yielded the 14 T cell receptor beta chains listed below, sequenced in a study of shared clonotypes between healthy human individuals (dated by TCRdb to 2020 to 2022). The library came from the immunoSEQ multiplex PCR assay. TCRdb re-hosts the immuneACCESS table, in-frame sequences only. Its copies lack some clones; in the studies checked, an unresolved V gene accounts for under half of them, and the cause for the rest is not known. This sample is represented by fewer than 1.6 million clones; less than 99% of them were singletons. Of the sample, 0.36% falls within the top ten clones. The sample consisted of naive CD4+ T cells sorted from blood. Read against the paper, the sample's cell subset or site label means: CD45RA+ positively selected. The source is a man younger than 45 in good health.

The J gene is TRBJ2-1, the V gene TRBV18; weak D call: TRBD2 (6 bases). In germline, CDR1 is KGHSH, CDR2 LQKENI. This CDR3 is 15 amino acids long. Trimming took 5 bases from V and 0 from J, leaving 11 bases between them. Here the CDR3 reads CASSASGSSYNEQFF. The DNA for the CDR3 is TGTGCCAGCTCAGCTTCCGGGAGCTCCTACAATGAGCAGTTCTTC.

J is TRBJ1-2 and V is TRBV7-6; D is unclear. The CDR3 sequence is 14 residues long. Trimming shortened V by 5 bases and J by 8 bases, and 18 bases separated the two germline ends. Germline V CDR1 and CDR2: SGHVS, FNYEAQ. This chain's CDR3 is CASSPLVGREGYTF. In DNA, the CDR3 is TGTGCCAGCAGCCCATTAGTGGGCCGGGAGGGCTACACCTTC.

The gene calls are TRBV4-3 and TRBJ2-3, with TRBD2 matching 9 bases. V shed 0 bases and J 2 bases; nucleotides not matched to a gene: 6. Germline CDR1 and CDR2: LGHNA and YSLEER. This CDR3 region has 17 residues. CDR3 nucleotides: TGCGCCAGCAGCCAAGAAGGAGGGACTAGCATCACAGATACGCAGTATTTT. Protein: CASSQEGGTSITDTQYF.

The chain uses TRBV28 and TRBJ1-2; D call uncertain. Between the trimmed V and J ends, which lost 6 bases and 8 bases, there was a span of 10 bases. This CDR3 spans 11 amino acids. The germline V gene encodes CDR1 MDHEN and CDR2 SYDVKM. DNA for the CDR3: TGTGCCAGCAGCCAAGTATCAGGCTACACCTTC. This gives the protein CASSQVSGYTF.

The V gene is TRBV7-2, the J gene TRBJ2-7, with D tentatively TRBD2 (6 bases). Germline V gene sequence: CDR1 SGHTA, CDR2 FQGNSA. This CDR3 contains 16 residues. V was clipped by 2 bases and J by 6 bases, with 20 bases between them. The chain's CDR3 is CASSLKGLLTLGEQYF. CDR3 DNA: TGTGCCAGCAGCTTAAAGGGACTGCTTACTTTGGGCGAGCAGTACTTC.

The CDR3 is CASSDSGSSYNEQFF. The DNA for the CDR3 is TGTGCCAGCAGTGACTCCGGGAGCTCCTACAATGAGCAGTTCTTC. J is TRBJ2-1 and V is TRBV6-4; weak D call: TRBD2 (6 bases). CDR3 size: 15 residues. V was trimmed by 0 bases and J by 0 bases, leaving 6 bases between them. Germline V CDR1 and CDR2: MRHNA, SNTAGT.

V and J are TRBV7-8 and TRBJ2-6, with D possibly being TRBD1 or TRBD2 (5 bases each). Trimming left V 2 bases short and J 3 bases short, with 11 bases between. Germline V CDR1 and CDR2: SGHVS, FQNEAQ. The CDR3 length is 16 residues. In DNA form, the CDR3 reads TGTGCCAGCAGCTTATATGGGGGACGTGGGGCCAACGTCCTGACTTTC. Amino acids: CASSLYGGRGANVLTF.

This clone was found once. The chain combines TRBV18 with TRBJ2-7; D is possibly TRBD1 (5 bases). V was trimmed by 3 bases and J by 1 base, leaving 19 bases between them. Germline V CDR1 and CDR2: KGHSH, LQKENI. There are 17 residues in the CDR3. In nucleotides, the CDR3 is TGTGCCAGCTCACCTGGCCCAGGGCACAACGTATCCTACGAGCAGTACTTC. This encodes CASSPGPGHNVSYEQYF.

This chain uses TRBV11-2 with TRBJ2-1, with D tentatively TRBD1 (6 bases). V was clipped by 1 base and J by 8 bases, with 21 bases between them. CDR3 length: 17 residues. CDR1 and CDR2 from the germline V gene are SGHAT and FQNNGV. CDR3 region: CASSLGLGRGGSDEQFF. In nucleotides, the CDR3 is TGTGCCAGCAGCTTAGGTCTCGGTAGAGGGGGTAGCGATGAGCAGTTCTTC.

The rearrangement joins TRBV9 to TRBJ2-1; a weak D match, TRBD2 (6 bases). Germline CDR1 is SGDLS and CDR2 is YYNGEE. Trimming pared 4 bases from V and 8 bases from J, leaving 16 bases between. There are 14 residues in the CDR3. The CDR3 region is CASSFGSIPHEQFF. In nucleotides, the CDR3 is TGTGCCAGCAGCTTCGGGAGTATCCCCCATGAGCAGTTCTTC. Based on the CDR3 plus reference TRBV9 and TRBJ2-1, the full variable domain is DSGVTQTPKHLITATGQRVTLRCSPRSGDLSVYWYQQSLDQGLQFLIQYYNGEERAKGNILERFSAQQFPDLHSELNLSSLELGDSALYFCASSFGSIPHEQFFGPGTRLTVL.

This chain links TRBV5-1 with TRBJ2-1; TRBD1 or TRBD2 may be the D gene (5 bases each). The germline CDR1 and CDR2 sequences are SGHRS and YFSETQ. This CDR3 is built from 13 residues. The V end was cut by 3 bases, the J end by 7 bases, with 11 bases between. The CDR3 coding sequence is TGCGCCAGCAGCTCTGAGGGGTGGAATGAGCAGTTCTTC. Encoded protein: CASSSEGWNEQFF.

The V and J genes are TRBV27 and TRBJ2-5, with 14 bases lining up with TRBD2. CDR1 is MNHEY and CDR2 is SMNVEV in the germline V gene (reference sequence). Trimming at V came to 5 bases and at J to 0 bases, leaving 14 bases not matched to a gene. This CDR3 region has 20 residues. The CDR3 protein is CASSPTYGLAGGWDQETQYF. Written as DNA, the CDR3 is TGTGCCAGCAGTCCGACCTACGGACTAGCGGGAGGATGGGACCAAGAGACCCAGTACTTC.

The chain is built from TRBV30 and TRBJ1-1; D is unresolved. V lost 1 base to trimming and J lost 10 bases, with 13 bases between them. Germline lookup yields CDR1 GTSNPN and CDR2 SVGIG (reference sequence). This CDR3 has 12 amino acids. As DNA, the CDR3 is TGTGCCTGGAGTGGCGGGCCCGCAGGAGCTTTCTTT. It yields the protein CAWSGGPAGAFF.

Comments on this clone: Other DNA sequences in the sample encode the same CDR3. V gene TRBV18 combines with J gene TRBJ2-7; D not resolved. This CDR3 comprises 14 residues. In germline, CDR1 is KGHSH, CDR2 LQKENI. Deletions cut 3 bases from V and 1 base from J, with 10 bases between. The CDR3 region has the DNA TGTGCCAGCTCACCCCTCCCTAGTTCCTACGAGCAGTACTTC. Its protein product is CASSPLPSSYEQYF.